These 9 T cell receptor beta chains were sequenced from one sample in a study of blood T cell repertoires in COVID-19. Sequencing used immunoSEQ multiplex PCR; TCRdb keeps in-frame clones, though not all of them. The data show roughly 130,000 clones, 70% to 85% seen once. Sequenced: peripheral blood. The source of these receptors is a woman aged 80 or older with acute or convalescent COVID-19.

J is TRBJ2-7 and V is TRBV6-5; D is possibly TRBD1 (5 bases). The CDR3 covers 15 residues. Germline CDR1 and CDR2: MNHEY and SVGAGI. The V end was cut by 7 bases, the J end by 3 bases, with 19 bases between. CDR3 amino acids: CASKSGPSTHYEQYF. CDR3 nucleotides: TGTGCCAGCAAGTCAGGGCCTTCAACCCACTACGAGCAGTACTTC.

The V gene is TRBV11-1, the J gene TRBJ1-2; a weak D match, TRBD1 (5 bases). CDR3 length: 14 amino acids. V was pared by 4 bases and J by 5 bases, with 14 bases between. From germline, CDR1 is SGHAT and CDR2 FQDESV (reference sequence). The CDR3 spells CASSSGPEGYGYTF. CDR3 coding DNA: TGTGCCAGCAGCTCCGGGCCGGAGGGGTATGGCTACACCTTC.

This chain uses TRBV18 with TRBJ1-3, with D unresolved. The CDR3 contains 16 residues. Germline CDR1 and CDR2: KGHSH and LQKENI. V was shortened by 4 bases and J by 0 bases, with 13 bases between the two germline ends. CDR3 sequence: CASSRVRGSSGNTIYF. CDR3 bases: TGTGCCAGCTCACGAGTGCGTGGGAGCTCTGGAAACACCATATATTTT.

The chain has TRBV18 and TRBJ1-2; 11 nucleotides align to TRBD1. V was pared by 1 base and J by 7 bases, with 2 bases of the junction left unmatched. The CDR3 is 14 amino acids. The germline V gene encodes CDR1 KGHSH and CDR2 LQKENI. In nucleotides, the CDR3 is TGTGCCAGCTCACCACGGGGGACAGGGGGTGGCTACACCTTC. Residues: CASSPRGTGGGYTF.

This clone was counted once. CDR3 in amino acids: CASSALAGQLNTEAFF. The CDR3 DNA reads TGTGCCAGCAGTGCCTTAGCGGGACAGCTGAACACTGAAGCTTTCTTT. The chain couples TRBV25-1 to TRBJ1-1, with TRBD1 matching over 7 bases. This CDR3 is 16 amino acids long. The J segment lost 0 bases and the V segment lost 4 bases, leaving 8 bases of the junction unmatched. The germline CDR1 and CDR2 sequences are MGHDK and SYGVNS.

A few counts support this clone. This chain joins TRBV6-2 or TRBV6-3 and TRBJ1-1; no clear D. The CDR3 is made up of 11 amino acids. Germline assignment: CDR1 MNHEY and CDR2 SVGEGT. V was shortened by 3 bases and J by 8 bases, with 7 bases between the two germline ends. This CDR3 reads CASSYRWEAFF. CDR3 DNA: TGTGCCAGCAGTTATAGATGGGAAGCTTTCTTT.

V gene TRBV19 combines with J gene TRBJ2-3, with 8 positions matching TRBD1. Losses at the gene ends were 4 bases for V and 7 bases for J; bases not matched to a gene: 7. This CDR3 comprises 14 residues. Looked up from germline, CDR1 is LNHDA and CDR2 is SQIVND (reference sequence). This CDR3 is CASSTRTGPHTQYF. The CDR3 bases are TGTGCCAGTAGTACAAGGACAGGGCCACATACGCAGTATTTT. The full variable domain, in which reference TRBV19 and TRBJ2-3 provide the parts outside the CDR3, is DGGITQSPKYLFRKEGQNVTLSCEQNLNHDAMYWYRQDPGQGLRLIYYSQIVNDFQKGDIAEGYSVSREKKESFPLTVTSAQKNPTAFYLCASSTRTGPHTQYFGPGTRLTVL.

The rearrangement joins TRBV7-9 to TRBJ2-6; 7 bases line up with TRBD1. The CDR3 spans 14 residues. Germline V lookup: CDR1 SEHNR, CDR2 FQNEAQ (reference sequence). The J segment lost 8 bases and the V segment lost 5 bases, leaving 6 bases of the junction unmatched. For the CDR3, the DNA is TGTGCCAGCAGCGTACAGGGGATGTCCAACGTCCTGACTTTC. As protein: CASSVQGMSNVLTF.

The chain joins TRBV13 to TRBJ1-1; D gene ambiguous. Germline lookup yields CDR1 PRHDT and CDR2 FYEKMQ (reference sequence). V lost 5 bases, J lost 0 bases, and 7 bases lay in between. The CDR3 has 13 residues. The CDR3 loop reads CASSVRLNTEAFF. CDR3 DNA: TGTGCCAGCAGCGTCAGGCTGAACACTGAAGCTTTCTTT.